These 11 T cell receptor beta chains came from one sample sequenced in a study of shared clonotypes between healthy human individuals (dated by TCRdb to 2020 to 2022). The library was built by means of the immunoSEQ multiplex PCR assay. TCRdb took over this immuneACCESS table, retaining in-frame rearrangements with V and J assigned. Such tables are incomplete; in checked studies, under half of the missing clones stem from an unresolved V gene, and the remainder is unexplained. Here the sample has 2.3 million or so clones; 85% to 95% occur a single time. Jointly, the top ten make up under 0.45% of the sample. Source material: naive CD4+ T cells from PBMCs. The cell subset or site label for this specimen denotes: CD45RA+ positively selected. The receptors were sampled from a man between 18 and 29 years old in good health. Some clones in this sample may be carry-over from other donors' samples.

Comments on this clone: The identical CDR3 is also encoded by other nucleotide sequences in the sample. The rearrangement links TRBV27 to TRBJ1-1; D unclear. The length of the CDR3 is 13 residues. Trimming took 2 bases from V and 0 from J, leaving 4 bases between them. CDR1 and CDR2 (germline): MNHEY, SMNVEV (reference sequence). The CDR3 reads CASSLKVNTEAFF. The CDR3 DNA follows: TGTGCCAGCAGTTTAAAGGTGAACACTGAAGCTTTCTTT.

The genes are TRBV27 and TRBJ2-5, with D possibly TRBD2 on 6 matching bases. This CDR3 contains 15 residues. CDR1 is MNHEY and CDR2 is SMNVEV in the germline V gene (reference sequence). Trimming pared 3 bases from V and 5 bases from J, leaving 16 bases between. In DNA form, the CDR3 reads TGTGCCAGCAGTTTTTCACCTGGAGGGAAGGAGACCCAGTACTTC. It is translated as CASSFSPGGKETQYF.

This clone showed up just once. The chain is built from TRBV5-8 and TRBJ1-2, with a tentative D call TRBD1 (5 bases). From germline, CDR1 is SGHTS and CDR2 YDEGEE. V lost 1 base to trimming and J lost 6 bases, with 13 bases between them. The CDR3 covers 14 residues. CDR3 nucleotides: TGTGCCAGCAGCTTGAAGGCAGGGACTCATGGCTACACCTTC. It yields the protein CASSLKAGTHGYTF. Filled out from reference TRBV5-8 and TRBJ1-2, the complete variable domain reads EAGVTQSPTHLIKTRGQQATLRCSPISGHTSVYWYQQALGLGLQFLLWYDEGEERNRGNFPPRFSGRQFPNYSSELNVNALELEDSALYLCASSLKAGTHGYTFGSGTRLTVV.

The chain recombines TRBV7-8 with TRBJ1-5; the D gene is possibly TRBD1 (5 bases). The ends were cut back, 4 bases at V and 5 bases at J, with 21 bases in the middle. The CDR3 is 17 amino acids. Germline V gene sequence: CDR1 SGHVS, CDR2 FQNEAQ. This CDR3 is CASSSLRGLREDQPQHF. The CDR3 region has the DNA TGTGCCAGCAGCTCCCTTCGGGGGTTAAGGGAAGATCAGCCCCAGCATTTT.

The V call is TRBV5-6, the J call TRBJ2-5; 10 bases fit TRBD1. V lost 1 base to trimming and J lost 5 bases; unmatched junction nucleotides: 5. The CDR3 runs to 15 residues. Germline values: CDR1 SGHDT, CDR2 YYEEEE. The CDR3 nucleotides read TGTGCCAGCAGCTTGTATGGGACAGGGGAGGAGACCCAGTACTTC. As protein: CASSLYGTGEETQYF.

Here the CDR3 reads CASSPRGRADYGYTF. CDR3 nucleotide sequence: TGTGCCAGCAGCCCCCGCGGCAGGGCGGACTATGGCTACACCTTC. The J gene is TRBJ1-2, the V gene TRBV9; maybe TRBD1 (5 bases). The length of the CDR3 is 15 residues. CDR1 SGDLS and CDR2 YYNGEE come from the germline V gene. V was cut by 4 bases and J by 3 bases, with 16 bases left in between.

The CDR3 region is CASSRSGTETQYF. The CDR3 coding sequence is TGTGCCAGCAGCCGCTCCGGGACAGAGACCCAGTACTTC. The chain combines TRBV7-9 with TRBJ2-5; D might be TRBD1 or TRBD2, each matching 5 bases. V lost 5 bases and J 4 bases, leaving 11 bases between the germline ends. CDR3 length: 13 residues. The germline gives CDR1 SEHNR, CDR2 FQNEAQ (reference sequence).

This sequence joins TRBV19 and TRBJ1-5; the D gene is possibly TRBD1 (6 bases). The CDR3 spans 14 residues. Germline CDR1 LNHDA, CDR2 SQIVND (reference sequence). The V gene lost 10 bases and the J gene lost 2 bases, with 15 bases spanning the gap. CDR3 in amino acids: CATPRGICNQPQHF. For the CDR3, the DNA is TGTGCCACCCCGAGGGGGATTTGCAATCAGCCCCAGCATTTT.

The chain joins TRBV7-9 to TRBJ2-1; D perhaps matches TRBD2 (6 bases). This CDR3 region has 17 residues. Germline V gene sequence: CDR1 SEHNR, CDR2 FQNEAQ (reference sequence). V gave up 0 bases and J gave up 6 bases, with 18 bases separating them. The CDR3 loop is CASSLAAAGSGLNEQFF. The CDR3 coding sequence is TGTGCCAGCAGCTTAGCGGCCGCGGGTAGCGGCCTCAATGAGCAGTTCTTC.

The gene calls are TRBV7-3 and TRBJ2-3; D not resolved. Trimming removed 5 bases at V and 5 bases at J, with 14 bases between. Germline CDR1 reads SGHTA; CDR2 reads FQGTGA. This CDR3 has 14 residues. CDR3 sequence: CASSPGSSGDTQYF. The CDR3 bases are TGTGCCAGCAGCCCCGGGTCTTCAGGAGATACGCAGTATTTT.

The gene calls are TRBV5-8 and TRBJ2-2; TRBD1 or TRBD2 may be the D gene (5 bases each). The CDR3 sequence is 17 residues long. From germline, CDR1 is SGHTS and CDR2 YDEGEE. Trimming left V 4 bases short and J 6 bases short, with 22 bases between. CDR3 sequence: CASSNWEWTTAAGELFF. The CDR3 coding sequence is TGTGCCAGCAGCAATTGGGAGTGGACAACGGCTGCCGGGGAGCTGTTTTTT.